A single sample is the source of the 31 T cell receptor beta chains below, sequenced in a study of T cell repertoires in cytomegalovirus infection. Each CDR3 protein is one row after TCRdb ran MiXCR on the reads. The data contain some 680,000 distinct CDR3 sequences, about 40% of them singletons. Input material: PBMCs. The receptor set was obtained from a human donor in good health (CMV status not recorded). Some clones in this sample may be carry-over from other donors' samples.

On this clonotype: Given a much more abundant clone one base away, this may be a read error. The V and J genes are TRBV7-8 and TRBJ1-4, with D perhaps matching TRBD1 (5 bases). CDR1 and CDR2 (germline): SGHVS, FQNEAQ. This CDR3 is built from 15 residues. In DNA, the CDR3 is TGTGCCAGCAGCTTAGAGCAGGGCTGGGTTGAAAAAATGTTTTTT. The encoded protein is CASSLEQGWVEKMFF. Combining the CDR3 with reference TRBV7-8 and TRBJ1-4 gives the whole variable domain GAGVSQSPRYKVAKRGQDVALRCDPISGHVSLFWYQQALGQGPEFLTYFQNEAQLDKSGLPSDRFFAERPEGSVSTLKIQRTQQEDSAVYLCASSLEQGWVEKMFFGSGTQLSVL.

Concerning this clonotype itself: A junction boundary mismatches the germline segment, possibly from a read error. V gene TRBV20-1 combines with J gene TRBJ1-6; TRBD1 might be the D (6 bases). Per the germline V gene, CDR1 is DFQATT and CDR2 is SNEGSKA (reference sequence). The CDR3 runs to 15 residues. The CDR3 coding sequence is TGCAGTGCTAGAGATAAGGGGGTGAATAACTCACCCCTCCACTTT. Translation: CSARDKGVNNSPLHF.

As to this clonotype: A much larger clone differs from this one at a single base, so this may be a read error. The chain has TRBV7-2 and TRBJ1-5; 7 bases align to TRBD1. This CDR3 is built from 12 residues. Germline CDR1 SGHTA, CDR2 FQGNSA. Here the CDR3 reads CASSSQGQPHHF. The CDR3 DNA sequence: TGTGCCAGCAGCTCACAGGGACAGCCCCATCATTTT.

The chain is built from TRBV12-3 or TRBV12-4 and TRBJ1-1; D ambiguous. V shed 2 bases and J shed 1 base, with 11 bases lying between them. This CDR3 has 15 amino acids. The CDR3 DNA follows: TGTGCCAGCAGTTTAAACCCCCTCAAGAACACTGAAGCTTTCTTT. It yields the protein CASSLNPLKNTEAFF.

The chain uses TRBV4-1 and TRBJ2-7, with D possibly being TRBD2 (6 bases). This CDR3 has 15 residues. V was shortened by 4 bases and J by 4 bases, with 17 bases between the two germline ends. Germline CDR1 MGHRA, CDR2 YSYEKL. The CDR3: CASSLQAGTTYEQYF. CDR3 bases: TGCGCCAGCAGCCTTCAGGCGGGAACCACATACGAGCAGTACTTC.

This clonotype turned up a few times. The J gene is TRBJ2-3, the V gene TRBV11-2; 7 bases map to TRBD1. Unmatched junction bases numbered 15, after V lost 5 bases and J lost 10 bases. Germline lookup yields CDR1 SGHAT and CDR2 FQNNGV. CDR3 length: 15 amino acids. The CDR3 region is CASSLTGLPPEPQYF. CDR3 DNA sequence: TGTGCCAGCAGCCTGACAGGGCTTCCGCCGGAGCCGCAGTATTTT.

The chain carries TRBV10-3 and TRBJ2-7; 7 bases are a match to TRBD1. V shed 3 bases, J shed 4 bases, and the junction held 6 bases outside the gene matches. CDR3 length: 14 residues. The germline V gene encodes CDR1 ENHRY and CDR2 SYGVKD. CDR3 bases: TGTGCCATCAGTGAATGGACAGGAGGATACGAGCAGTACTTC. It encodes CAISEWTGGYEQYF.

The count of this clonotype is one. This chain connects TRBV6-6 to TRBJ1-6, with a tentative D call TRBD1 (5 bases). The CDR3 spans 13 residues. The V and J ends lost 5 bases and 8 bases respectively, with 10 bases between them. From germline, CDR1 is MNHNY and CDR2 SVGAGI (reference sequence). CDR3 in amino acids: CASSALGDSPLHF. DNA of the CDR3: TGTGCCAGCAGTGCACTAGGGGATTCACCCCTCCACTTT.

V gene TRBV28 combines with J gene TRBJ2-7; tentatively, D is TRBD2 (7 bases). Trimming removed 6 bases from V and 3 bases from J, with 12 bases in between. Germline V gene data show CDR1 as MDHEN and CDR2 as SYDVKM. The CDR3 runs 13 residues. CDR3 sequence (DNA): TGTGCCAGCAGCGAGGGGGGGGACTACGAGCAGTACTTC. This translates into CASSEGGDYEQYF.

The gene calls are TRBV29-1 and TRBJ2-7; 11 bases map to TRBD2. CDR3 length equals 16 residues. CDR1 and CDR2 from the germline V gene are SQVTM and ANQGSEA. J was trimmed by 5 bases and V by 4 bases; bases with no gene match: 13. CDR3 protein: CSVAFSGGAMGHEQYF. In DNA form, the CDR3 reads TGCAGCGTTGCATTTAGCGGGGGGGCCATGGGACACGAGCAGTACTTC.

This clonotype showed up just a few times. The V and J genes are TRBV5-1 and TRBJ2-2; perhaps TRBD1 as D (5 bases). V dropped 0 bases and J dropped 6 bases, with 12 bases sitting between them. The length of the CDR3 is 15 residues. From germline, CDR1 is SGHRS and CDR2 YFSETQ. CDR3 DNA sequence: TGCGCCAGCAGCTTGGCCCTAGGGGAAGCCGGGGAGCTGTTTTTT. It encodes CASSLALGEAGELFF.

This clonotype was observed many times. This sequence joins TRBV28 and TRBJ2-3; no firm D call. V dropped 3 bases and J dropped 0 bases, with 13 bases sitting between them. The germline gives CDR1 MDHEN, CDR2 SYDVKM. The CDR3 sequence is 16 residues long. CDR3 coding DNA: TGTGCCAGCAGTTTTCGGCAGATACTCAGCACAGATACGCAGTATTTT. Encoded protein: CASSFRQILSTDTQYF.

This chain connects TRBV6-5 to TRBJ1-6, with 10 bases identical to TRBD1. This CDR3 has 13 amino acids. The trim removed 8 bases at V and 10 bases at J, leaving 5 bases unmatched. CDR1 and CDR2 from the germline V gene are MNHEY and SVGAGI. The chain's CDR3 is CASWRTGGSPLHF. The DNA for the CDR3 is TGTGCCAGCTGGAGGACAGGGGGGTCACCCCTCCACTTT.

The chain employs TRBV5-1 and TRBJ2-1; 14 positions match TRBD2. This CDR3 is 17 amino acids long. V lost 0 bases, J lost 6 bases, and 5 bases stayed unmatched. CDR1 is SGHRS, CDR2 YFSETQ, per germline. CDR3 amino acids: CASSLGRGLAGVNEQFF. The CDR3 coding sequence is TGCGCCAGCAGCTTGGGCCGGGGACTAGCGGGAGTCAATGAGCAGTTCTTC. Together with reference TRBV5-1 and TRBJ2-1, the CDR3 gives the full variable domain: KAGVTQTPRYLIKTRGQQVTLSCSPISGHRSVSWYQQTPGQGLQFLFEYFSETQRNKGNFPGRFSGRQFSNSRSEMNVSTLELGDSALYLCASSLGRGLAGVNEQFFGPGTRLTVL.

The chain links TRBV6-6 to TRBJ2-1; the match to TRBD2 covers 11 bases. The CDR3 is 19 amino acids. The junction had 18 bases not matched to a gene; V was cut back by 5 bases and J by 6 bases. Germline V CDR1 and CDR2: MNHNY, SVGAGI (reference sequence). CDR3 region: CASSEIDSGGAVRANEQFF. The CDR3 DNA reads as TGTGCCAGCAGTGAGATTGATAGCGGGGGGGCGGTGAGGGCCAATGAGCAGTTCTTC.

Turning to this clonotype: One junction end does not reproduce the germline sequence, and a read error may be involved. The rearrangement joins TRBV7-9 to TRBJ2-1; 12 nucleotides line up with TRBD2. The CDR3 sequence is 16 residues long. Germline CDR1 is SEHNR and CDR2 is FQNEAQ (reference sequence). The CDR3 region has the DNA TGTGCCAGCAGCTTGACGGGACTAGCGGGCAACAATGCGCAGTTCTTC. It yields the protein CASSLTGLAGNNAQFF. Full variable domain (remainder filled in from reference TRBV7-9 and TRBJ2-1): DTGVSQNPRHKITKRGQNVTFRCDPISEHNRLYWYRQTLGQGPEFLTYFQNEAQLEKSRLLSDRFSAERPKGSFSTLEIQRTEQGDSAMYLCASSLTGLAGNNAQFFGPGTRLTVL.

The chain has TRBV9 and TRBJ2-2; TRBD2 might be the D (6 bases). The CDR3 is 16 amino acids. CDR1 and CDR2 (germline): SGDLS, YYNGEE. V shed 6 bases and J shed 4 bases, with 19 bases lying between them. CDR3: CASTNRIGRGTGELFF. Written as DNA, the CDR3 is TGTGCCAGCACCAATAGGATCGGGCGGGGCACCGGGGAGCTGTTTTTT.

The J gene is TRBJ1-2, the V gene TRBV11-2; TRBD1 is a possible D gene (5 bases). Germline loops: CDR1 SGHAT, CDR2 FQNNGV. Trimming shortened V by 5 bases and J by 7 bases, and 14 bases separated the two germline ends. CDR3 length: 13 amino acids. CDR3 in DNA: TGTGCCAGCAGCCCCCGGGGGACGTTTGGCTACACCTTC. Encoded protein: CASSPRGTFGYTF.

This rearrangement joins TRBV25-1 to TRBJ2-7; D uncertain. Trimming removed 4 bases at V and 4 bases at J, with 14 bases between. This CDR3 spans 14 amino acids. Germline assignment: CDR1 MGHDK and CDR2 SYGVNS. The CDR3 reads CASSASLTSYEQYF. The CDR3 bases are TGTGCCAGCAGTGCCTCTCTGACATCTTACGAGCAGTACTTC.

Regarding this clonotype: Sequence at one end of the junction differs from germline and may be a read error. V is TRBV4-2 and J is TRBJ2-1, with 9 bases fitting TRBD2. CDR1 is LGHNA, CDR2 YNFKEQ, per germline. This CDR3 is built from 18 residues. The CDR3 reads CASSKEPPRLGLAHEQFF. As DNA, the CDR3 is TGTGCCAGCAGCAAAGAACCGCCGAGGTTAGGACTAGCGCATGAGCAGTTCTTC.

This sequence joins TRBV2 and TRBJ1-6, with a weak D call TRBD1 (6 bases). The CDR3 is 14 amino acids. Trimming removed 3 bases from V and 6 bases from J, with 9 bases in between. Germline assignment: CDR1 SNHLY and CDR2 FYNNEI. CDR3 residues: CASSEADSNSPLHF. The CDR3 nucleotides read TGTGCCAGCAGTGAGGCGGACAGTAATTCACCCCTCCACTTT.

This clonotype was detected a few times. The J gene is TRBJ2-6, the V gene TRBV7-2; tentatively, D is TRBD1 (6 bases). V gave up 1 base and J gave up 4 bases, with 14 bases separating them. Germline V gives CDR1 SGHTA, CDR2 FQGNSA. The CDR3 is 17 amino acids. This chain's CDR3 is CASSLVDRTAGANVLTF. The CDR3 region has the DNA TGTGCCAGCAGCTTAGTCGACAGGACGGCGGGGGCCAACGTCCTGACTTTC.

The V call is TRBV28, the J call TRBJ2-5; possible D gene TRBD1, 5 bases. In germline, CDR1 is MDHEN, CDR2 SYDVKM. There are 15 residues in the CDR3. The ends were cut back, 2 bases at V and 2 bases at J, with 12 bases in the middle. CDR3 protein: CASSLAGATQETQYF. The CDR3 coding sequence is TGTGCCAGCAGTTTAGCTGGGGCGACTCAAGAGACCCAGTACTTC. Drawing the rest from reference TRBV28 and TRBJ2-5, the complete variable domain is DVKVTQSSRYLVKRTGEKVFLECVQDMDHENMFWYRQDPGLGLRLIYFSYDVKMKEKGDIPEGYSVSREKKERFSLILESASTNQTSMYLCASSLAGATQETQYFGPGTRLLVL.

With regard to this clonotype: One end of the junction varies from germline; a read error may be responsible. The rearrangement links TRBV7-2 to TRBJ1-1; D gene ambiguous. Germline CDR1 SGHTA, CDR2 FQGNSA. The CDR3 sequence is 14 residues long. CDR3 amino acids: CASSFGPMNNEAFF. The CDR3 coding sequence is TGCGCCAGCAGCTTCGGACCTATGAACAATGAAGCTTTCTTT.

In its sample, this clonotype was seen many times. CDR3 sequence reads: CASSFGTGQYEQYF. CDR3 DNA: TGTGCCAGCAGCTTCGGGACAGGACAGTACGAGCAGTACTTC. V gene TRBV7-2 combines with J gene TRBJ2-7; 8 nucleotides match TRBD1. The CDR3 loop spans 14 amino acids. Germline CDR1 SGHTA, CDR2 FQGNSA. V shed 3 bases, J shed 4 bases, and the junction held 5 bases outside the gene matches.

This chain links TRBV12-3 or TRBV12-4 with TRBJ2-1, with TRBD2 matching 11 bases. Trimming cost V 5 bases and J 8 bases; bases outside gene matches: 11. The CDR3 has 16 amino acids. The CDR3 nucleotides are TGTGCCAGCAGTCCGCGCGGGGTAGCGGGGGGGCATGAGCAGTTCTTC. As protein: CASSPRGVAGGHEQFF.

The table lists this clonotype with a few counts. This sequence joins TRBV7-8 and TRBJ2-7; the D gene is possibly TRBD1 (6 bases). Germline-derived CDR1 and CDR2 are SGHVS and FQNEAQ. Trimming shortened V by 5 bases and J by 1 base, and 12 bases separated the two germline ends. The CDR3 covers 14 residues. The CDR3 sequence: CASSPLQGSYEQYF. In nucleotides, the CDR3 is TGTGCCAGCAGCCCATTACAGGGTTCCTACGAGCAGTACTTC.

A note on this clonotype: The junction departs from germline at one end; a sequencing error may be responsible. The chain couples TRBV27 to TRBJ2-3; D is tentatively TRBD1 or TRBD2 (6 bases each). Germline V gene lookup returns CDR1 MNHEY and CDR2 SMNVEV (reference sequence). The CDR3 spans 13 residues. CDR3 bases: TGCAGCTGGGGGGCTAGCCCCGCAGATACGCAGTATTTT. This translates into CSWGASPADTQYF.

The chain uses TRBV7-9 and TRBJ1-1, with a weak D call TRBD1 (6 bases). Germline V gives CDR1 SEHNR, CDR2 FQNEAQ (reference sequence). CDR3 length equals 15 residues. Trimming pared 2 bases from V and 5 bases from J, leaving 15 bases between. DNA of the CDR3: TGTGCCAGCAGCTTACTTACAGGGAGGGAGACTGAAGCTTTCTTT. This codes for CASSLLTGRETEAFF.

This clonotype showed up just a few times. In DNA, the CDR3 is TGTGCCAGCAGTTTATCCAAGCCACCCGGGGAGCTGTTTTTT. It is translated as CASSLSKPPGELFF. The rearrangement uses TRBV28 and TRBJ2-2; D is undetermined. The germline CDR1 and CDR2 sequences are MDHEN and SYDVKM. The length of the CDR3 is 14 residues. Trimming removed 1 base from V and 6 bases from J, with 9 bases in between.

V and J are TRBV14 and TRBJ1-1, with D perhaps TRBD1 (5 bases). V was shortened by 2 bases and J by 4 bases, with 17 bases between the two germline ends. This CDR3 is built from 16 residues. Germline V lookup: CDR1 SGHDN, CDR2 FVKESK. The CDR3 sequence is CASSQYQGIGFTEAFF. The CDR3 region has the DNA TGTGCCAGCAGCCAATATCAGGGAATAGGATTCACTGAAGCTTTCTTT.